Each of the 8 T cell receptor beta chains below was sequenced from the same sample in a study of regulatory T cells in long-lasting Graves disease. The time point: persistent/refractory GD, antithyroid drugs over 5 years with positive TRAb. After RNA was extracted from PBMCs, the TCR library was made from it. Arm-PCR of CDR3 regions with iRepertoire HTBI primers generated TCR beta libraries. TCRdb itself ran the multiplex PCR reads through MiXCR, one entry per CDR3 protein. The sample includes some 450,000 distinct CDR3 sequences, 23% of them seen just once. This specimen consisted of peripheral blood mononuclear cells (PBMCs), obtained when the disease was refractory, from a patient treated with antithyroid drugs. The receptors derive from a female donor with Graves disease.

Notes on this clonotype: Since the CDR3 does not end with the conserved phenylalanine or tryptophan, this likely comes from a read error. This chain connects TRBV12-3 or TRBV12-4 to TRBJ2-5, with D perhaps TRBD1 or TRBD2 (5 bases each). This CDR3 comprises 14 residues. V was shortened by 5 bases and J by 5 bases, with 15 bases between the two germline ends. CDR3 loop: CASSPPQGPETQYL. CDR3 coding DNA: TGTGCCAGCAGTCCACCCCAGGGACCCGAGACCCAGTACCTC.

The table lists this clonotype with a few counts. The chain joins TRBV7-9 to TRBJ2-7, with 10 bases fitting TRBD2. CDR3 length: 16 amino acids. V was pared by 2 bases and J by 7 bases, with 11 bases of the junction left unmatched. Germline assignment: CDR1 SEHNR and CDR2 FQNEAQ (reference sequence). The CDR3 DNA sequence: TGTGCCAGCAGCTTACCCCTAGCGGGAGCTGGGAGGGAGCAGTACTTC. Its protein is CASSLPLAGAGREQYF.

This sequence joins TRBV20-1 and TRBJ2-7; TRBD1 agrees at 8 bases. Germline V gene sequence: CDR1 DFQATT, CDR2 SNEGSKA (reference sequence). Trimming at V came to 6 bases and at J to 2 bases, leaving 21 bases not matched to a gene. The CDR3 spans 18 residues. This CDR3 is CSAQMPPPGTGRTYEQYF. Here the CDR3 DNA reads TGCAGTGCGCAAATGCCCCCCCCCGGGACAGGTAGGACCTACGAGCAGTACTTC.

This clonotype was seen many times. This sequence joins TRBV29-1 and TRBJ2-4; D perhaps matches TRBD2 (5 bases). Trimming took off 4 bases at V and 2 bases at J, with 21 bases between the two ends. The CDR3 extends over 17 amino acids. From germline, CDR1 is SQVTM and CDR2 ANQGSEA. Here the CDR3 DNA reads TGCAGCGTTGCCCGCCGGGGTGGGGTCGACACCAAAAACATTCAGTACTTC. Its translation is CSVARRGGVDTKNIQYF. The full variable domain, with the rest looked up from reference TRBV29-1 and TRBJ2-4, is SAVISQKPSRDICQRGTSLTIQCQVDSQVTMMFWYRQQPGQSLTLIATANQGSEATYESGFVIDKFPISRPNLTFSTLTVSNMSPEDSSIYLCSVARRGGVDTKNIQYFGAGTRLSVL.

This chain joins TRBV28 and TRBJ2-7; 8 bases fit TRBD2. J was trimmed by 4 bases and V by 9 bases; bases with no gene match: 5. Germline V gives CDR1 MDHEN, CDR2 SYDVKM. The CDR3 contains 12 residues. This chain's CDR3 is CASTSGPYEQYF. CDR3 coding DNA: TGTGCCAGTACTAGCGGCCCGTACGAGCAGTACTTC.

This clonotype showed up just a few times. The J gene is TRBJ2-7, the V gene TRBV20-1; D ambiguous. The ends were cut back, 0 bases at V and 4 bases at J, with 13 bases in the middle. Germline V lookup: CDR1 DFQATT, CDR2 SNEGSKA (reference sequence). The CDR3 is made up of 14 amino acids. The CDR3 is CSARDRLRNYEQYF. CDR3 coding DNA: TGCAGTGCTAGAGATCGGCTGAGGAATTACGAGCAGTACTTC.

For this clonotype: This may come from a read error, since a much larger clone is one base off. CDR3 amino acids: CASSPGTGGDEQYF. The CDR3 DNA reads as TGTGCCAGCAGCCCCGGGACAGGGGGCGACGAGCAGTACTTC. The rearrangement links TRBV7-6 to TRBJ2-7; the match to TRBD1 covers 12 bases. V shed 5 bases, J shed 5 bases, and the junction held 4 bases outside the gene matches. The length of the CDR3 is 14 residues. CDR1 and CDR2 from the germline V gene are SGHVS and FNYEAQ.

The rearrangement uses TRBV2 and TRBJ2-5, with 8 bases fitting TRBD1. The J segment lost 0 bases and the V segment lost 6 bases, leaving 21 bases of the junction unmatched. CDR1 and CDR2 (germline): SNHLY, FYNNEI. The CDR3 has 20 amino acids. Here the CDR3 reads CASRDPARQGALRDQETQYF. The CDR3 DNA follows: TGTGCCAGCAGGGATCCCGCCAGGCAGGGGGCTCTTAGGGACCAAGAGACCCAGTACTTC.